This T cell receptor beta chain was captured by sequencing in a study of blood T cell repertoires in COVID-19. Measured with immunoSEQ multiplex PCR; TCRdb has only the in-frame clones, and not every one. The data show 120,000 or so clones, with 84% seen just once and over 3% held by the top ten. CDR1 and CDR2 (germline): MNHEY, SVGEGT. Trimming took off 7 bases at V and 4 bases at J, with 19 bases between the two ends. The CDR3 contains 15 residues. Enrolled through a virtual design, the participants were between about 18 and 89 years of age and came from some 25 US areas. Recovery among Cohort 3 donors was established by two negative PCRs, clearance, or symptom resolution.

This chain links TRBV6-2 or TRBV6-3 with TRBJ1-2; no clear D. The material sequenced was PBMCs or T cells enriched from blood (not recorded which). The receptor was isolated from a woman aged 25-40 years who had recovered from COVID-19. CDR3 protein: CASTPRGRTVYGYTF. CDR3 DNA sequence: TGTGCCAGCACCCCCCGAGGCCGGACTGTCTATGGCTACACCTTC.